The clone carrying this T cell receptor beta chain has at least ten counts. This sample stems from a study of T-cell reconstitution after alpha-beta-depleted transplantation in children. Unique molecular identifiers featured in how the TCRbeta library was prepared. MiXCR was run by TCRdb on the PCR reads, yielding one entry per CDR3 protein. The sample shows about 300,000 distinct CDR3 sequences, around 10% of them seen only once. The TCR sequence derives from a boy under two years old with acute myeloid leukemia, due to receive a stem cell transplant. This specimen consisted of PBMCs, obtained before TCRalphabeta/CD19-depleted stem cell transplant.

CDR3 residues: CASSLEGSNNQPQHF. The CDR3 bases are TGCGCCAGCAGCTTGGAAGGAAGCAACAATCAGCCCCAGCATTTT. V gene TRBV5-1 combines with J gene TRBJ1-5; no definite D call. Germline assignment: CDR1 SGHRS and CDR2 YFSETQ. This CDR3 has 15 amino acids. V was clipped by 0 bases and J by 3 bases, with 10 bases between them.